This is a list of T cell receptor beta chains from one sample in a study of blood T cell repertoires in COVID-19. Using immunoSEQ multiplex PCR, the repertoire was profiled, and TCRdb retains in-frame clones only, with some absent. The profile covers approximately 250,000 clones, with about 83% appearing a single time and approximately 5.7% taken by the ten largest. Sequencing was done on a sample of peripheral blood. These receptors were collected from a human donor in a cohort sampled during active COVID-19. CDR3s leave out the opening cysteine and the closing phenylalanine or tryptophan. Clone size is stated in some rows and not others, as once, few, many or a class when expanded.

v_call: TRBV7-3
j_call: TRBJ1-2
clone_size: NA
cdr3_aa: ASSPQGAGAANIGYT

v_call: TRBV7-6
j_call: TRBJ2-3
clone_size: NA
cdr3_aa: ASSPRTSGNTDTQY

v_call: TRBV28
j_call: TRBJ2-2
clone_size: NA
cdr3_aa: ASRSRTTRNTGELF

v_call: TRBV25-1
j_call: TRBJ1-6
clone_size: many
cdr3_aa: ASSDRQAYNSPLH

v_call: TRBV27
j_call: TRBJ2-2
clone_size: NA
cdr3_aa: ASSFQRGNTGELF

v_call: TRBV5-1
j_call: TRBJ1-1
clone_size: NA
cdr3_aa: ASSPLDTGLNTEAF

v_call: TRBV30
j_call: TRBJ2-5
clone_size: NA
cdr3_aa: AFRTGGETQY

v_call: TRBV6-5
j_call: TRBJ1-1
clone_size: NA
cdr3_aa: ASYPQASEAF

v_call: TRBV5-6
j_call: TRBJ2-3
clone_size: NA
cdr3_aa: ASIRGLAEDTQY

v_call: TRBV2
j_call: TRBJ1-1
clone_size: once
cdr3_aa: ASRRQGNTEAF

v_call: TRBV3-1/TRBV3-2
j_call: TRBJ2-2
clone_size: NA
cdr3_aa: ASTLRDRGRAGELF

v_call: TRBV5-1
j_call: TRBJ1-3
clone_size: NA
cdr3_aa: ASSNRGPGGNTIY

v_call: TRBV7-9
j_call: TRBJ1-4
clone_size: NA
cdr3_aa: ASSGTGTTNEKLF

v_call: TRBV12-3/TRBV12-4
j_call: TRBJ2-7
clone_size: NA
cdr3_aa: ASSFRNYEQY

v_call: TRBV7-3
j_call: TRBJ1-1
clone_size: NA
cdr3_aa: ASSSTGPQAEAF

v_call: TRBV7-9
j_call: TRBJ1-1
clone_size: NA
cdr3_aa: ATQNQDTEAF

v_call: TRBV10-2
j_call: TRBJ2-4
clone_size: NA
cdr3_aa: ASSENRGGAPINIQY

v_call: TRBV3-1/TRBV3-2
j_call: TRBJ2-3
clone_size: NA
cdr3_aa: ASAGGSGGPDTQY

v_call: TRBV19
j_call: TRBJ2-2
clone_size: NA
cdr3_aa: ASSIDRAGTGELF

v_call: TRBV5-1
j_call: TRBJ2-2
clone_size: NA
cdr3_aa: ASREGSNTGELF

v_call: TRBV7-9
j_call: TRBJ1-4
clone_size: NA
cdr3_aa: ASSLGSNEKLF

v_call: TRBV5-1
j_call: TRBJ2-1
clone_size: NA
cdr3_aa: ASSSQGTLAGGSSYNEQF

v_call: TRBV7-2
j_call: TRBJ2-6
clone_size: many
cdr3_aa: ASSLSGPGSGANVLT

v_call: TRBV25-1
j_call: TRBJ2-1
clone_size: NA
cdr3_aa: ASSATGGQNEQF

v_call: TRBV27
j_call: TRBJ1-4
clone_size: NA
cdr3_aa: ASSLGDSDEKLF

v_call: TRBV3-1/TRBV3-2
j_call: TRBJ2-1
clone_size: NA
cdr3_aa: ASSQGTGRGEQF

v_call: TRBV12-3/TRBV12-4
j_call: TRBJ2-7
clone_size: NA
cdr3_aa: ASSQGLKQY

v_call: TRBV27
j_call: TRBJ2-1
clone_size: NA
cdr3_aa: ASSSGTSAYNEQF

v_call: TRBV6-4
j_call: TRBJ2-7
clone_size: NA
cdr3_aa: ASSDWDNTYEQY

v_call: TRBV5-4
j_call: TRBJ1-6
clone_size: NA
cdr3_aa: ASSLSQGDSPLH

v_call: TRBV9
j_call: TRBJ1-2
clone_size: NA
cdr3_aa: ASGEGIGYGYT

v_call: TRBV10-3
j_call: TRBJ1-6
clone_size: NA
cdr3_aa: AIRRDGQARATPLH

v_call: TRBV7-9
j_call: TRBJ1-6
clone_size: few
cdr3_aa: ASSPGPGRSQNSPLH

v_call: TRBV27
j_call: TRBJ2-7
clone_size: NA
cdr3_aa: ASSFREGPYEQY

v_call: TRBV9
j_call: TRBJ1-1
clone_size: NA
cdr3_aa: ASSVQGNTEAF